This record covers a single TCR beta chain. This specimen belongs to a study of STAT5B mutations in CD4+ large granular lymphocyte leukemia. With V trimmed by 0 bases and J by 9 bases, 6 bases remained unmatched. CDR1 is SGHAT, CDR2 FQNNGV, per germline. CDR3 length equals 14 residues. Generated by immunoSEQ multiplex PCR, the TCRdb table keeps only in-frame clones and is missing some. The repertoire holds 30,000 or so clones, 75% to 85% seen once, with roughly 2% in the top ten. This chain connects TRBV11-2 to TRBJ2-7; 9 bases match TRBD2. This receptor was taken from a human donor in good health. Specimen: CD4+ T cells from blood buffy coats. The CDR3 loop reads CASSLDLAGVLQYF. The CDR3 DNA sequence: TGTGCCAGCAGCTTAGATTTAGCGGGAGTTTTGCAGTACTTC.